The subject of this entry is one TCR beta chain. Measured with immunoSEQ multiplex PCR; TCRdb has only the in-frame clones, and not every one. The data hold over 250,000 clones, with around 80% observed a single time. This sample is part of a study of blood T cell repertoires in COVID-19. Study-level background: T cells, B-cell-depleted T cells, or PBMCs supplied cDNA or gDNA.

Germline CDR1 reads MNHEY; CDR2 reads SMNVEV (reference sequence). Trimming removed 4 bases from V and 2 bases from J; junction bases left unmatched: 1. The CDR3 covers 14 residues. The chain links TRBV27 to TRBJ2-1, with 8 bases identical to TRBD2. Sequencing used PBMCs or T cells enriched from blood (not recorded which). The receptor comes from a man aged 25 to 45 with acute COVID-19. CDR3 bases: TGTGCCAGCAGTTCTAGCGGGCCCTACAATGAGCAGTTCTTC. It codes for CASSSSGPYNEQFF.